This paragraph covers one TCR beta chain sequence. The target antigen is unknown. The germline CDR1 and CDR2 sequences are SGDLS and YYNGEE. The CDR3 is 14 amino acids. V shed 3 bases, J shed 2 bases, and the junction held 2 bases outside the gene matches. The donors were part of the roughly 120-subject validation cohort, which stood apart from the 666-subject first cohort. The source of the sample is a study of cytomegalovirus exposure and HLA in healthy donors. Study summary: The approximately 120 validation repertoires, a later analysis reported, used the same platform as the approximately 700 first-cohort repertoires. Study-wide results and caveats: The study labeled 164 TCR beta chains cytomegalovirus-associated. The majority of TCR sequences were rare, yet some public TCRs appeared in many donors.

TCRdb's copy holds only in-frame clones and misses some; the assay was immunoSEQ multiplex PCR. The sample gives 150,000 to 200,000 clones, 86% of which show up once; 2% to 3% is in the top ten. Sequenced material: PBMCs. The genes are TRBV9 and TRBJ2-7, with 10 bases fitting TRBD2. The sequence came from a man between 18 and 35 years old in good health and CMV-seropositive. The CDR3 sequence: CASSALAGPYEQYF. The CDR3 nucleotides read TGTGCCAGCAGCGCACTAGCGGGACCCTACGAGCAGTACTTC.